Sequencing of this TCR beta chain was carried out in a study of blood T cell repertoires in COVID-19. CDR3 length equals 14 residues. V shed 0 bases and J shed 12 bases, with 16 bases lying between them. Germline V gene data show CDR1 as SGHKS and CDR2 as YYEKEE (reference sequence). Under the authors' procedure: Using reference gene primer amplification, nucleated cell counts were estimated. Method: immunoSEQ multiplex PCR; TCRdb's copy keeps in-frame clones and lacks some. V and J calls plus clone size are reproduced from that table; the DNA served to infer D and trimming. The table records about 50,000 clones, 86% of them present only once.

Sequencing input: PBMCs or T cells enriched from blood (not recorded which). The chain has TRBV5-5 and TRBJ2-1; D perhaps matches TRBD2 (6 bases). The receptor comes from a woman in her 50s who had recovered from COVID-19. In DNA, the CDR3 is TGTGCCAGCAGCTTGGAGACTAGAGGACTACCGCAGTTCTTC. Its protein is CASSLETRGLPQFF.